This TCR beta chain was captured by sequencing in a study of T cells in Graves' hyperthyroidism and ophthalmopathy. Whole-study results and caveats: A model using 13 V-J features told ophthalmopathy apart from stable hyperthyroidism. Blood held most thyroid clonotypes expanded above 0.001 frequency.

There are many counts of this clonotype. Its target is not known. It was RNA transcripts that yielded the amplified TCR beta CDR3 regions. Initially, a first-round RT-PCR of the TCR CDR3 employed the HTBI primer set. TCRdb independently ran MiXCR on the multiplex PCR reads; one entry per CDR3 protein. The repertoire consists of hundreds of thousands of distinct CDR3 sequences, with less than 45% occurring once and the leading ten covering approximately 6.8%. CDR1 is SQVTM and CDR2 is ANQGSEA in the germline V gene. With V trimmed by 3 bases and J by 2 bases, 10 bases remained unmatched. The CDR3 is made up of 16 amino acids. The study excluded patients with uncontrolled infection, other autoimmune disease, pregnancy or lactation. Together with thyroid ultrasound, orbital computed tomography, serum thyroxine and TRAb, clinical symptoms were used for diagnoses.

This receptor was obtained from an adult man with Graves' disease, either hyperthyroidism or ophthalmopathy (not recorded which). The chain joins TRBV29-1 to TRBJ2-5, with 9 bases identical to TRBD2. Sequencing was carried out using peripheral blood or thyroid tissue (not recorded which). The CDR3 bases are TGCAGCGTTGATGCCGGGACTAGCCTCCCGCAAGAGACCCAGTACTTC. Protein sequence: CSVDAGTSLPQETQYF.